This TCR beta chain was profiled in a study of Graves' ophthalmopathy and Graves' hyperthyroidism. The study amplified TCR beta CDR3 regions using RNA transcripts. Investigators did first-round RT-PCR with HTBI primers, then second-round multiplex PCR. TCRdb called the multiplex PCR reads again in MiXCR, with one record for every CDR3 protein. The sample includes about 230,000 distinct CDR3 sequences, less than 55% of them seen just once. CDR1 LNHNV and CDR2 YYDKDF come from the germline V gene (reference sequence). The CDR3 length is 15 residues. The rearrangement links TRBV15 to TRBJ2-7; 10 nucleotides line up with TRBD2. The assigned J gene may be wrong: the sequence end matches TRBJ2-1 better. The sequence was collected from an adult man with Graves' ophthalmopathy. The material sequenced was peripheral blood. The CDR3 DNA follows: TGTGCCACCAGCAGAGGGACTAGCGGCCGACGTGGGCAGTTCTTC. It translates to CATSRGTSGRRGQFF.